A single sample is the source of the 3 T cell receptor beta chains below, sequenced in a study of shared T cell receptors in the human thymus. Sequenced by immunoSEQ multiplex PCR; TCRdb stores in-frame clones only, minus some. The sample shows over 650,000 clones, 70% to 90% of them seen only once. This same sample was also part of a study on human thymus T cells.

Material for sequencing was thymocytes. The receptors originated from a boy in the first two years of life with a congenital heart defect.

Only a few counts were recorded for this clone. The V gene is TRBV27, the J gene TRBJ1-5; TRBD1 might be the D (5 bases). CDR3 length: 15 residues. The V gene lost 6 bases and the J gene lost 2 bases, with 14 bases spanning the gap. Germline V gene lookup returns CDR1 MNHEY and CDR2 SMNVEV (reference sequence). The chain's CDR3 is CASRPGGGGNQPQHF. DNA of the CDR3: TGTGCCAGCAGACCCGGGGGAGGGGGCAATCAGCCCCAGCATTTT.

The rearrangement joins TRBV5-1 to TRBJ2-7; D is unresolved. Germline V lookup: CDR1 SGHRS, CDR2 YFSETQ. Trimming pared 0 bases from V and 0 bases from J, leaving 13 bases between. This CDR3 is 16 amino acids long. CDR3 sequence: CASSLGRPLSSYEQYF. DNA for the CDR3: TGCGCCAGCAGCTTGGGCAGGCCTCTGAGCTCCTACGAGCAGTACTTC.

This sequence joins TRBV5-1 and TRBJ1-1, with D maybe TRBD1 (5 bases). CDR1 is SGHRS, CDR2 YFSETQ, per germline. V lost 6 bases, J lost 2 bases, and 17 bases lay in between. The CDR3 is made up of 15 amino acids. CDR3 sequence reads: CASNNEEGPNTEAFF. The CDR3 region has the DNA TGCGCCAGCAATAATGAGGAGGGACCCAACACTGAAGCTTTCTTT.